The 19 T cell receptor beta chains listed next were all sequenced from one sample in a study of blood T cell repertoires in COVID-19. Clones were sequenced by immunoSEQ multiplex PCR, and TCRdb holds only the in-frame ones, with some missing. Among more than 200,000 clones listed, more than 75% were seen once. The sample was peripheral blood. The receptors originated from a woman over 75 with COVID-19, enrolled during active disease.

The V call is TRBV28, the J call TRBJ2-1, with TRBD2 as a possible D gene (5 bases). This CDR3 is built from 15 residues. Germline lookup yields CDR1 MDHEN and CDR2 SYDVKM. V lost 5 bases and J lost 10, with 21 bases in between. CDR3 sequence: CASSLTGNPPTEQFF. In DNA form, the CDR3 reads TGTGCCAGCAGTCTAACCGGGAACCCCCCTACGGAGCAGTTCTTC.

This sequence joins TRBV6-6 and TRBJ2-7; 7 bases map to TRBD2. This CDR3 is built from 11 residues. From germline, CDR1 is MNHNY and CDR2 SVGAGI (reference sequence). CDR3 DNA: TGTGGGGCTAGCGGCTTCTACGAGCAGTACTTC. It codes for CGASGFYEQYF.

This clone has only a few counts. V and J are TRBV12-2 and TRBJ1-4. TRBV12-2 is labeled a pseudogene. This CDR3 spans 12 amino acids. The CDR3 DNA is TGTGCAAGTCGGGGGGACTCAGGTACAGGGTTTTTT. Protein product: CASRGDSGTGFF.

The chain has TRBV9 and TRBJ1-5; TRBD1 is a possible D gene (6 bases). The V end was cut by 4 bases, the J end by 0 bases, with 8 bases between. The length of the CDR3 is 14 residues. Germline V lookup: CDR1 SGDLS, CDR2 YYNGEE. The CDR3 DNA sequence: TGTGCCAGCAGCTCGGGACATAGCAATCAGCCCCAGCATTTT. Protein: CASSSGHSNQPQHF. Full variable domain (remainder filled in from reference TRBV9 and TRBJ1-5): DSGVTQTPKHLITATGQRVTLRCSPRSGDLSVYWYQQSLDQGLQFLIQYYNGEERAKGNILERFSAQQFPDLHSELNLSSLELGDSALYFCASSSGHSNQPQHFGDGTRLSIL.

This chain joins TRBV5-4 and TRBJ2-2; unclear D gene. The V end lost 4 bases, the J end lost 1 base, and 17 bases lay between the germline ends. Germline assignment: CDR1 SGHNT and CDR2 YYREEE (reference sequence). There are 17 residues in the CDR3. This CDR3 is CASSPSLAVWNTGELFF. Written as DNA, the CDR3 is TGTGCCAGCAGCCCAAGTCTCGCGGTCTGGAACACCGGGGAGCTGTTTTTT.

The CDR3 DNA sequence: TGTGCCAGCCGCGAGGGAGATACGCAGTATTTT. This encodes CASREGDTQYF. The chain joins TRBV18 to TRBJ2-3, with TRBD2 as a possible D gene (5 bases). The CDR3 is 11 amino acids. CDR1 KGHSH and CDR2 LQKENI come from the germline V gene. V was pared by 8 bases and J by 5 bases, with 8 bases between.

This chain joins TRBV5-1 and TRBJ1-4, with 8 nucleotides matching TRBD1. Germline V gene lookup returns CDR1 SGHRS and CDR2 YFSETQ. The V gene end was trimmed by 0 bases and the J gene end by 6 bases; junction bases not matched to a gene: 4. The CDR3 length is 15 residues. CDR3 loop: CASSLAGQEDEKLFF. The DNA of the CDR3 is TGCGCCAGCAGCTTGGCGGGACAGGAGGATGAAAAACTGTTTTTT.

V and J are TRBV2 and TRBJ1-3, with D maybe TRBD1 (5 bases). CDR3 length: 16 amino acids. Looked up from germline, CDR1 is SNHLY and CDR2 is FYNNEI. V lost 1 base and J lost 0, with 10 bases in between. The DNA of the CDR3 is TGTGCCAGCAGTGAAGGGCAGGGCTCCTCTGGAAACACCATATATTTT. It specifies CASSEGQGSSGNTIYF.

This chain connects TRBV6-5 to TRBJ1-1; no clear D. Germline CDR1 MNHEY, CDR2 SVGAGI. V was pared by 8 bases and J by 2 bases, with 12 bases between. This CDR3 contains 13 residues. CDR3 sequence reads: CASATDLNTEAFF. The CDR3 nucleotides are TGTGCCAGCGCCACCGACTTAAACACTGAAGCTTTCTTT.

In this sample, this clone turned up a few times. This chain connects TRBV10-3 to TRBJ2-3, with TRBD2 matching 10 bases. This CDR3 is built from 18 residues. The germline V gene has CDR1 ENHRY and CDR2 SYGVKD. J lost 0 bases, V lost 10 bases, and 16 bases had no gene match. The CDR3 bases are TGTGCCAGTTCAGGGAGCGGGGGGGCTCCACGCAGCACAGATACGCAGTATTTT. It specifies CASSGSGGAPRSTDTQYF.

This sequence joins TRBV6-5 and TRBJ2-1; 7 nucleotides align to TRBD2. This CDR3 is 13 amino acids long. J lost 15 bases, V lost 5 bases, and 13 bases had no gene match. Germline assignment: CDR1 MNHEY and CDR2 SVGAGI. The CDR3 nucleotides read TGTGCCAGCAGTCCTCTTGGCGGGGGATTTCGGTTCTTC. Its protein is CASSPLGGGFRFF.

V usage is TRBV6-5 and J usage is TRBJ2-5, with 7 bases aligning to TRBD2. From germline, CDR1 is MNHEY and CDR2 SVGAGI. V gave up 4 bases and J gave up 4 bases; unmatched junction bases: 6. The CDR3 totals 14 residues. In DNA form, the CDR3 reads TGTGCCAGCAGTTCCCATGGGAGGGTAGAGACCCAGTACTTC. Residues: CASSSHGRVETQYF.

Note on this clone: This may stem from a read error, because a much larger clone lies one nucleotide away. The chain carries TRBV28 and TRBJ2-1; 8 positions agree with TRBD2. The V segment lost 6 bases and the J segment 0 bases; nucleotides outside the gene matches: 4. Germline lookup yields CDR1 MDHEN and CDR2 SYDVKM. The CDR3 has 15 amino acids. The CDR3 DNA reads TGTGCCAGCAGCCTGAGCGGGAGCTCCTACAATGAGCAGTTCTTC. This encodes CASSLSGSSYNEQFF.

The chain employs TRBV12-3 or TRBV12-4 and TRBJ2-2, with 9 bases fitting TRBD1. V shed 6 bases and J 7 bases; nucleotides not matched to a gene: 3. The CDR3 consists of 13 residues. The CDR3: CASRGTGNGELFF. Written as DNA, the CDR3 is TGTGCCAGCAGGGGGACAGGGAACGGGGAGCTGTTTTTT.

The rearrangement links TRBV18 to TRBJ1-1; TRBD1 agrees at 7 bases. Germline V gene data show CDR1 as KGHSH and CDR2 as LQKENI. The CDR3 length is 15 residues. The V and J ends lost 3 bases and 0 bases, in that order; junction bases with no gene match: 4. The CDR3 coding sequence is TGTGCCAGCTCACCCTCGACAGGGATGAACACTGAAGCTTTCTTT. Protein product: CASSPSTGMNTEAFF.

The rearrangement uses TRBV7-2 and TRBJ2-2; D unresolved. The CDR3 covers 17 residues. The germline V gene encodes CDR1 SGHTA and CDR2 FQGNSA. Trimming removed 3 bases from V and 2 bases from J, with 16 bases in between. The CDR3 here is CASSFMRSSRNTGELFF. CDR3 nucleotide sequence: TGTGCCAGCAGCTTCATGCGAAGCTCCCGTAACACCGGGGAGCTGTTTTTT.

The V call is TRBV7-2, the J call TRBJ1-1; D is uncertain. V was cut by 0 bases and J by 1 base, with 6 bases left in between. The CDR3 consists of 14 residues. CDR1 SGHTA and CDR2 FQGNSA come from the germline V gene. As DNA, the CDR3 is TGTGCCAGCAGCTTAGCAAACTGGAACACTGAAGCTTTCTTT. This codes for CASSLANWNTEAFF.

A single count supports this clone. The rearrangement links TRBV4-3 to TRBJ1-2; D gene uncertain. CDR3 size: 15 residues. The V end lost 0 bases, the J end lost 4 bases, and 12 bases lay between the germline ends. Germline CDR1 is LGHNA and CDR2 is YSLEER. The CDR3 DNA reads as TGCGCCAGCAGCCAAGATGCAACTAGAGGCTATGGCTACACCTTC. This encodes CASSQDATRGYGYTF.

The genes are TRBV30 and TRBJ2-7, with D perhaps TRBD2 (5 bases). Trimming cost V 0 bases and J 4 bases, with 7 bases left between them. Germline CDR1 is GTSNPN and CDR2 is SVGIG (reference sequence). The CDR3 is 12 residues long. For the CDR3, the DNA is TGTGCCTGGAGTGTATCGGGGTACGAGCAGTACTTC. Its translation is CAWSVSGYEQYF.